This TCR beta chain was captured in a study of blood T cell repertoires in COVID-19 (TCRdb year 2020). For context, the study as a whole: Collaborator samples came from the United States, Italy and Spain and covered acute and convalescent phases of COVID-19. The prospective study material was composed of cDNA or gDNA derived from T cells, B-cell-depleted T cells, or PBMCs. Deeply sampled blood TCRbeta repertoires from subjects exposed to, actively infected with, or recovered from COVID-19 were included in the dataset. A freely available public database, intended as a resource for researchers studying the immune response to SARS-CoV-2, is where the repertoires were released. Samples came from the ongoing ImmuneRACE study (first 160 participants) plus 1,254 subjects from 6 global collaborators. A de-identified subject ID, COVID-19 status, age in years and sex were almost always included in the sample metadata. Where available, HLA class I and class II types were obtained from metadata supplied by the sample provider rather than from assay-based typing.

TCRbeta CDR3 regions were amplified from genomic DNA by means of the immunoSEQ Assay, a bias-controlled multiplex PCR. The paper's data handling went like this. Nucleated cell counts per sample were estimated from amplification of reference gene primers within the assay. To quantify the absolute abundance of each unique TCRbeta CDR3 rearrangement, sequence reads were collapsed and filtered. For each sample, productive Simpson clonality was calculated by taking the square root of Simpson's diversity index across productive rearrangements. The table was pulled from immuneACCESS by TCRdb, which kept in-frame rearrangements only. Such tables lose some clones; where checked, under half of the loss comes from unresolved V genes, and the rest has no known cause. D and trimming were read from the DNA, whereas the V and J calls and clone size are those reported in that table. This sample has 250,000 to 300,000 clones in its table, and roughly nine tenths of those were observed once. The top ten constitute approximately 2.2% of the sample.

Study-wide findings and limitations: How much clinical and demographic metadata was included differed by source and by participant, and the metadata was provided uncurated.

Whole blood was collected in K2EDTA tubes by collaborating institutions according to the institutions' own protocols. Collaborator samples were shipped for TCRbeta analysis as frozen whole blood, isolated PBMCs, or DNA extracted from either sample type. As concerns this clone: Its antigen target is currently unknown. Base-call qualities are not available, and no considerably larger clone is one nucleotide away.

The sample taken for sequencing was peripheral blood. The TCR originated in a man in his fifties with acute or convalescent COVID-19.

The CDR3 has the sequence CASSGAGGDTQYF. Here is the DNA: TGTGCCAGCAGCGGGGCGGGGGGAGATACGCAGTATTTT. Here the chain combines TRBV7-8 and TRBJ2-3; TRBD2 aligns with 8 central bases. From the germline V gene, CDR1 is SGHVS and CDR2 is FQNEAQ. The CDR3 covers 13 residues, taking in both the cysteine and the phenylalanine. Solely the CDR3 DNA is kept, with 39 bases framed from the first base. V ends up 5 bases short and J 5 bases short, with an unmatched junction base count of 3. Where the CDR3 stops, the reference TRBV7-8 and TRBJ2-3 genes take over; the full variable domain is GAGVSQSPRYKVAKRGQDVALRCDPISGHVSLFWYQQALGQGPEFLTYFQNEAQLDKSGLPSDRFFAERPEGSVSTLKIQRTQQEDSAVYLCASSGAGGDTQYFGPGTRLTVL.